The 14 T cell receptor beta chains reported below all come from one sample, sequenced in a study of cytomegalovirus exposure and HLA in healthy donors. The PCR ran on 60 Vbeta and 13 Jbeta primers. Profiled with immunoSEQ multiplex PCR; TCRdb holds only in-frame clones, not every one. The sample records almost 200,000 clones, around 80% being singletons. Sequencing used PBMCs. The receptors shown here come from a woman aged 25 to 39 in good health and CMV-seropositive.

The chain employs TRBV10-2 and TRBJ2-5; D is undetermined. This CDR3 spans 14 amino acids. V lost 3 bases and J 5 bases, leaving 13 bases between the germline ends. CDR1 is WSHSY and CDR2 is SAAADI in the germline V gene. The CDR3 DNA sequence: TGCGCCAGCAGTGATTACAGCCCCAGGGAGACCCAGTACTTC. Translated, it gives CASSDYSPRETQYF.

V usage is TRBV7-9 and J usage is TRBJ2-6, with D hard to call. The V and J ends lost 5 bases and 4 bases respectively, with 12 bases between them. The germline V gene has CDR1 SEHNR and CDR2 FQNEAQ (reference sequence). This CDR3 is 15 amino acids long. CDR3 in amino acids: CASSRSDSGANVLTF. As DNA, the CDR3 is TGTGCCAGCAGCCGATCAGACTCCGGGGCCAACGTCCTGACTTTC.

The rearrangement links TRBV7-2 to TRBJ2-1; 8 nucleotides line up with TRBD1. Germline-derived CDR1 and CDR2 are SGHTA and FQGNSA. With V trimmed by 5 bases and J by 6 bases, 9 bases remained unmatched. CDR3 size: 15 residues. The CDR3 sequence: CASSKNAQGGNEQFF. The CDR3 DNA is TGTGCCAGCAGCAAAAACGCACAGGGGGGCAATGAGCAGTTCTTC.

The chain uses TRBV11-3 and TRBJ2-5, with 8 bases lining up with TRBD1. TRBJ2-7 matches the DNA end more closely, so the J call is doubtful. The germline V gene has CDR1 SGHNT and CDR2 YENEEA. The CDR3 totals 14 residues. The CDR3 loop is CASSKRTGTYEQYF. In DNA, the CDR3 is TGTGCCAGCAGCAAACGGACAGGGACCTACGAGCAGTACTTC.

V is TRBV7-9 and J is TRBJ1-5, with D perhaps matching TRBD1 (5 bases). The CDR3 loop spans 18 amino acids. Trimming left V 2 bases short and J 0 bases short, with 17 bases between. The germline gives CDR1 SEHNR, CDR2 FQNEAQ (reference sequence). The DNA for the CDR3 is TGTGCCAGCAGCTTAAGGCCGGGGGGGTACCTTAGCAATCAGCCCCAGCATTTT. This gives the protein CASSLRPGGYLSNQPQHF.

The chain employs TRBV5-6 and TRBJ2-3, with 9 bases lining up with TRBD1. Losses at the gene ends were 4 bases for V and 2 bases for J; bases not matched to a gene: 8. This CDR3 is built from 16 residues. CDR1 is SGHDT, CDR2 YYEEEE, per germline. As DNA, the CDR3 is TGTGCCAGCAGCGCCGGACAGGGGTGGGACACAGATACGCAGTATTTT. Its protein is CASSAGQGWDTDTQYF.

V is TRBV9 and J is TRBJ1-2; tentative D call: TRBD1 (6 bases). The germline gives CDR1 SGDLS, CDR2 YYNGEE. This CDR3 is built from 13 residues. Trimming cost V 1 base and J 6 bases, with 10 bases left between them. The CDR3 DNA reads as TGTGCCAGCAGCGTACGGGGGGCCGATGGCTACACCTTC. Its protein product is CASSVRGADGYTF.

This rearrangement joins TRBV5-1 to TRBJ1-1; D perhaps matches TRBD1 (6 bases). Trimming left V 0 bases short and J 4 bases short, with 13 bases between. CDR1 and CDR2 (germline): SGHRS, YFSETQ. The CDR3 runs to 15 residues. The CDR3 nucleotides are TGCGCCAGCAGCTTGGAACAGGGAAGTATCACTGAAGCTTTCTTT. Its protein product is CASSLEQGSITEAFF.

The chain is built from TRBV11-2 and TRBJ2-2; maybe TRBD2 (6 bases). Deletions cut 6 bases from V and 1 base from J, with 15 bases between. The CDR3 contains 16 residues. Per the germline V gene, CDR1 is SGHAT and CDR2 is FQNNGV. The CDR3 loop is CASRTPGVGNTGELFF. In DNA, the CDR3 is TGTGCCAGCAGAACCCCGGGGGTAGGGAACACCGGGGAGCTGTTTTTT.

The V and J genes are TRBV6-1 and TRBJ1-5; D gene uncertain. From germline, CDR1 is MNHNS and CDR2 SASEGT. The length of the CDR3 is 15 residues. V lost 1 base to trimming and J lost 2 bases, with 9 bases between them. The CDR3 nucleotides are TGTGCCAGCAGTGAAGGGCCAGGTGGCAATCAGCCCCAGCATTTT. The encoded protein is CASSEGPGGNQPQHF.

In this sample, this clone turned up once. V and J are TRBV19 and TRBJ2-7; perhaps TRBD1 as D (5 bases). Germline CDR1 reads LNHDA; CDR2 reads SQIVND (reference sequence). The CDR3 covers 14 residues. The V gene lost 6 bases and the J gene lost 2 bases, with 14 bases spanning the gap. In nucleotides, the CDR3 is TGTGCCAGTAGGCCCGCCTGGGGCCCCTACGAGCAGTACTTC. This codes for CASRPAWGPYEQYF.

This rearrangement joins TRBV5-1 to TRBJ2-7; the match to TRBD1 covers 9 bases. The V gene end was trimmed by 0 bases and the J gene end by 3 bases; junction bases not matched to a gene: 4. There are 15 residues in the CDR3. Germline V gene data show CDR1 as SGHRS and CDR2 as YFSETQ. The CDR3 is CASSLGGQGFYEQYF. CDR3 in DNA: TGCGCCAGCAGCTTGGGAGGACAGGGGTTCTACGAGCAGTACTTC. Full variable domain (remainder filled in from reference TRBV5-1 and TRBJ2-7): KAGVTQTPRYLIKTRGQQVTLSCSPISGHRSVSWYQQTPGQGLQFLFEYFSETQRNKGNFPGRFSGRQFSNSRSEMNVSTLELGDSALYLCASSLGGQGFYEQYFGPGTRLTVT.

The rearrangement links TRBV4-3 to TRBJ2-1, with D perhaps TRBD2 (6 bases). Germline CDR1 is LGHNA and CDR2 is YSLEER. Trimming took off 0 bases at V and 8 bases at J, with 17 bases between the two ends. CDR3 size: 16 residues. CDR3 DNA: TGCGCCAGCAGCCAAGAAAATGCGGGGCCTTGGGATGAGCAGTTCTTC. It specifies CASSQENAGPWDEQFF.

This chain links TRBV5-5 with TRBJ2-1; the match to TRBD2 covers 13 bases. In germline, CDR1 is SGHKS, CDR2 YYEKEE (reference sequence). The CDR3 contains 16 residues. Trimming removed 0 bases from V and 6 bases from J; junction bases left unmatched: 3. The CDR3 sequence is CASSLARTSGGNEQFF. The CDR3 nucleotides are TGTGCCAGCAGCTTGGCCCGGACTAGCGGGGGCAATGAGCAGTTCTTC.